Listed below are T cell receptor beta chains from one sample, sequenced in a study of regulatory T cells in long-lasting Graves disease. TCRdb used MiXCR to reprocess the multiplex PCR reads, holding one entry per CDR3 protein. Seen here are about 470,000 distinct CDR3 sequences, roughly 16% observed once, and the top ten hold roughly an eighth. This sample also appeared in a second study, on T cells in Graves' hyperthyroidism and ophthalmopathy.

Specimen: peripheral blood mononuclear cells (PBMCs), collected at new diagnosis, from a patient treated with antithyroid drugs. These TCRs come from a middle-aged man with Graves disease. The CDR3 runs from the conserved cysteine through the conserved F or W. The order of the fields is V gene, J gene, clone size, D gene, CDR3 DNA, CDR3 protein. A D gene is named only where the DNA matches it firmly. Clone size is shown for a subset of rows, as once, few, many or a class of expanded clone.

v_gene: TRBV6-5; j_gene: TRBJ2-3; abundance: -; d_gene: -; CDR3nt: TGTGCCAGCAGTTACAAACAGGGTCCCAGCACTCCGCAGTATTTT; CDR3aa: CASSYKQGPSTPQYF
v_gene: TRBV27; j_gene: TRBJ2-1; abundance: many; d_gene: TRBD2; CDR3nt: TGTGCCAGCAGTTTCGGGGGACTAGCGTTCGGTGAGCAGTTCTTC; CDR3aa: CASSFGGLAFGEQFF
v_gene: TRBV29-1; j_gene: TRBJ2-7; abundance: -; d_gene: -; CDR3nt: TGCAGCGTTGATTTGGGGAACTACGAGCAGTACTTC; CDR3aa: CSVDLGNYEQYF
v_gene: TRBV20-1; j_gene: TRBJ2-2; abundance: many; d_gene: -; CDR3nt: TGCAGTGCTAGAACCGTCAGTTCATACACCGGGGAGCTGTTTTTT; CDR3aa: CSARTVSSYTGELFF
v_gene: TRBV27; j_gene: TRBJ2-7; abundance: -; d_gene: TRBD2; CDR3nt: TGTGCCAGCAGTACCCTACTAGCGGGAGGTGCCTACGAGCAGTACTTC; CDR3aa: CASSTLLAGGAYEQYF
v_gene: TRBV28; j_gene: TRBJ1-5; abundance: -; d_gene: -; CDR3nt: TGTGCCAGCAGTTTACCTGGACCGAATAGTAATCAGCCCCAGCATTTT; CDR3aa: CASSLPGPNSNQPQHF
v_gene: TRBV4-1; j_gene: TRBJ2-7; abundance: few; d_gene: -; CDR3nt: TGCGCCAGCAGCCAAGATCCGGGAGAAACCTACGAGCAGTACTTC; CDR3aa: CASSQDPGETYEQYF
v_gene: TRBV5-6; j_gene: TRBJ2-5; abundance: few; d_gene: -; CDR3nt: TGTGCCAGCAGCTCTCCGCGGCCCTTACAAGAGACCCAGTACTTC; CDR3aa: CASSSPRPLQETQYF
v_gene: TRBV3-1; j_gene: TRBJ1-2; abundance: many; d_gene: -; CDR3nt: TGTGCCAGCAGCCAAGATCTTGCAGGATACTATGGCTACACCTTC; CDR3aa: CASSQDLAGYYGYTF
v_gene: TRBV28; j_gene: TRBJ1-5; abundance: -; d_gene: -; CDR3nt: TGTGCCAGCAGTTTCCCGGGAAGGGATCAGCCCCAGCATTTT; CDR3aa: CASSFPGRDQPQHF
v_gene: TRBV11-2; j_gene: TRBJ2-1; abundance: many; d_gene: -; CDR3nt: TGTGCCAGCAGCTTGCTGGGGACCGTGAATGAGCAGTTCTTC; CDR3aa: CASSLLGTVNEQFF
v_gene: TRBV5-1; j_gene: TRBJ2-5; abundance: few; d_gene: -; CDR3nt: TGCGCCAGCAGCTCCCACGGACAGAGCTTCCAAGAGACCCAGTACTTC; CDR3aa: CASSSHGQSFQETQYF
v_gene: TRBV29-1; j_gene: TRBJ2-1; abundance: -; d_gene: TRBD2; CDR3nt: TGCAGCGTCGGTGGCGGGCTAGCGGGAGCGTTCGGTGAGCAGTTCTTC; CDR3aa: CSVGGGLAGAFGEQFF
v_gene: TRBV28; j_gene: TRBJ2-5; abundance: many; d_gene: TRBD1; CDR3nt: TGTGCCAGCAGTTTGGGTGGACAGGGTTTAGAGACCCAGTACTTC; CDR3aa: CASSLGGQGLETQYF
v_gene: TRBV28; j_gene: TRBJ1-2; abundance: many; d_gene: -; CDR3nt: TGTGCCAGCAGTAAGCGATGGAACTATGGCTACACCTTC; CDR3aa: CASSKRWNYGYTF
v_gene: TRBV24-1; j_gene: TRBJ2-1; abundance: few; d_gene: -; CDR3nt: TGTGCCACAAGTACAGAACGCTCATTGCGTGAGCAGTTCTTC; CDR3aa: CATSTERSLREQFF
v_gene: TRBV6-1; j_gene: TRBJ2-1; abundance: -; d_gene: -; CDR3nt: TGTGCCAGCACCCTAGCGTTGGGTGAGCAGTTCTTC; CDR3aa: CASTLALGEQFF
v_gene: TRBV7-2; j_gene: TRBJ2-1; abundance: many; d_gene: TRBD2; CDR3nt: TGTGCCAGCAGCTCCACTAGCGGGATAGGCAATGAGCAGTTCTTC; CDR3aa: CASSSTSGIGNEQFF
v_gene: TRBV28; j_gene: TRBJ2-2; abundance: many; d_gene: -; CDR3nt: TGTGCCAGCAGTTTGGCCTCGGGGTCAACCGGGGAGCTGTTTTTT; CDR3aa: CASSLASGSTGELFF
v_gene: TRBV5-1; j_gene: TRBJ2-5; abundance: few; d_gene: -; CDR3nt: TGCGCCAGCAGTATCCGCGGTCAAGAGACCCAGTACTTC; CDR3aa: CASSIRGQETQYF
v_gene: TRBV29-1; j_gene: TRBJ2-7; abundance: once; d_gene: -; CDR3nt: TGCAGCGTTGAAGATCATCGTCGGAGCTCCTACGAGCAGTACTTC; CDR3aa: CSVEDHRRSSYEQYF
v_gene: TRBV28; j_gene: TRBJ2-7; abundance: many; d_gene: TRBD2; CDR3nt: TGTGCCAGCAGTAGAAATAGCGGGAGATCGGGTGAGCAGTACTTC; CDR3aa: CASSRNSGRSGEQYF
v_gene: TRBV4-1; j_gene: TRBJ2-7; abundance: few; d_gene: -; CDR3nt: TGCGCCAGCAGCCTTGACCAGCGGGTCTACGAGCAGTACTTC; CDR3aa: CASSLDQRVYEQYF
v_gene: TRBV27; j_gene: TRBJ2-7; abundance: many; d_gene: -; CDR3nt: TGTGCCAGCAGTTTAGAAGCAGGGGGGACCTACGAGCAGTACTTC; CDR3aa: CASSLEAGGTYEQYF
v_gene: TRBV11-3; j_gene: TRBJ2-1; abundance: many; d_gene: -; CDR3nt: TGTGCCAGCAGCTTAGGCGTGGATTACTCCTACAATGAGCAGTTCTTC; CDR3aa: CASSLGVDYSYNEQFF
v_gene: TRBV5-1; j_gene: TRBJ2-7; abundance: many; d_gene: TRBD1; CDR3nt: TGCGCCAGCAGCCCGACAGGGGCCGAGCAGTACTTC; CDR3aa: CASSPTGAEQYF
v_gene: TRBV12-3/TRBV12-4; j_gene: TRBJ2-3; abundance: many; d_gene: TRBD1; CDR3nt: TGTGCCAGCAGGCTGGGACAGGGGGTGACAGATACGCAGTATTTT; CDR3aa: CASRLGQGVTDTQYF
v_gene: TRBV2; j_gene: TRBJ2-1; abundance: -; d_gene: TRBD2; CDR3nt: TGTGCCAGCAGTTTCAACCCGACTAGCGGGAGGGCCTACTACAATGAGCAGTTCTTC; CDR3aa: CASSFNPTSGRAYYNEQFF
v_gene: TRBV2; j_gene: TRBJ2-3; abundance: many; d_gene: -; CDR3nt: TGTGCCAGCAATAACCCTACAGATACGCAGTATTTT; CDR3aa: CASNNPTDTQYF
v_gene: TRBV6-1; j_gene: TRBJ1-2; abundance: many; d_gene: TRBD1; CDR3nt: TGTGCCAGGGCCCACCGGACAGGGGGCTATGGCTACACCTTC; CDR3aa: CARAHRTGGYGYTF
v_gene: TRBV9; j_gene: TRBJ1-1; abundance: many; d_gene: -; CDR3nt: TGTGCCAGCAGCGTAGACTTCATTCTCGGCTCTGAAGCTTTCTTT; CDR3aa: CASSVDFILGSEAFF
v_gene: TRBV7-3; j_gene: TRBJ2-4; abundance: once; d_gene: -; CDR3nt: TGTGCCAGCAGCTCCGGGACTATTCAGTACTTC; CDR3aa: CASSSGTIQYF
v_gene: TRBV7-2; j_gene: TRBJ2-1; abundance: many; d_gene: TRBD2; CDR3nt: TGTGCCAGCAGCTTATGGCGGGCGGCGGGGGGCAGGGCAGATGAGCAGTTCTTC; CDR3aa: CASSLWRAAGGRADEQFF
v_gene: TRBV6-1; j_gene: TRBJ2-3; abundance: many; d_gene: -; CDR3nt: TGTGCCAGCAGTGTCCGCAGTTCCAGGGTGACAGATACGCAGTATTTT; CDR3aa: CASSVRSSRVTDTQYF
v_gene: TRBV12-3/TRBV12-4; j_gene: TRBJ2-4; abundance: many; d_gene: -; CDR3nt: TGTGCCAGCAGCTGGCTGTTGGCTAAAAACATTCAGTACTTC; CDR3aa: CASSWLLAKNIQYF
v_gene: TRBV20-1; j_gene: TRBJ1-5; abundance: many; d_gene: -; CDR3nt: TGCAGTGCTAGAGAGGGAGAGCAGCCCCAGCATTTT; CDR3aa: CSAREGEQPQHF
v_gene: TRBV5-1; j_gene: TRBJ2-3; abundance: -; d_gene: TRBD2; CDR3nt: TGCGCCAGCAGCAGCGGGACTAGCGACACAGATACGCAGTATTTT; CDR3aa: CASSSGTSDTDTQYF
v_gene: TRBV5-1; j_gene: TRBJ2-2; abundance: -; d_gene: TRBD2; CDR3nt: TGCGCCAGCAGCGTGGACGGACTAGCGGCGAACACCGGGGAGCTGTTTTTT; CDR3aa: CASSVDGLAANTGELFF
v_gene: TRBV3-1; j_gene: TRBJ1-4; abundance: -; d_gene: TRBD1; CDR3nt: TGTGCCAGCAGCCAGGGGACAGGAGGCGAAAAACTGTTTTTT; CDR3aa: CASSQGTGGEKLFF
v_gene: TRBV12-3/TRBV12-4; j_gene: TRBJ1-5; abundance: many; d_gene: -; CDR3nt: TGTGCCAGCAGTTTATCTTGGCTTCAGCCCCAGCATTTT; CDR3aa: CASSLSWLQPQHF
v_gene: TRBV11-2; j_gene: TRBJ2-1; abundance: many; d_gene: TRBD2; CDR3nt: TGTGCCAGCAGCTTAGGACGCGGGAGGAAGTACAATGAGCAGTTCTTC; CDR3aa: CASSLGRGRKYNEQFF
v_gene: TRBV4-1; j_gene: TRBJ1-2; abundance: -; d_gene: -; CDR3nt: TGCGCCAGCAGCCAAGATCTAGGGGCCTATGGCTACACCTTC; CDR3aa: CASSQDLGAYGYTF
v_gene: TRBV28; j_gene: TRBJ2-7; abundance: many; d_gene: -; CDR3nt: TGTGCCAGCAGTTTGACGAAGGGCGAGCAGTACTTC; CDR3aa: CASSLTKGEQYF
v_gene: TRBV18; j_gene: TRBJ2-1; abundance: few; d_gene: -; CDR3nt: TGTGCCAGCTCACCACCGCAGGGGGAGGCCAAGTTCTTC; CDR3aa: CASSPPQGEAKFF
v_gene: TRBV5-1; j_gene: TRBJ1-2; abundance: many; d_gene: TRBD1; CDR3nt: TGCGCCAGCAGCATACCGGGACAGACTAACTATGGCTACACCTTC; CDR3aa: CASSIPGQTNYGYTF
v_gene: TRBV11-2; j_gene: TRBJ2-5; abundance: many; d_gene: -; CDR3nt: TGTGCCAGCAGCCCCCCCCCAGGGTGGGAGACCCAGTACTTC; CDR3aa: CASSPPPGWETQYF
v_gene: TRBV10-3; j_gene: TRBJ1-6; abundance: -; d_gene: -; CDR3nt: TGTGCCATCAGTGAGGGACCACCGAATCCACCCCTCCACTTT; CDR3aa: CAISEGPPNPPLHF
v_gene: TRBV6-2/TRBV6-3; j_gene: TRBJ2-1; abundance: many; d_gene: TRBD2; CDR3nt: TGTGCCAGCAGTTACTCTGTGGGAGGGCCTCGATACAATGAGCAGTTCTTC; CDR3aa: CASSYSVGGPRYNEQFF
v_gene: TRBV20-1; j_gene: TRBJ2-3; abundance: -; d_gene: TRBD2; CDR3nt: TGCAGTGTCAGGACTAGCGGGAGGAACACAGATACGCAGTATTTT; CDR3aa: CSVRTSGRNTDTQYF
v_gene: TRBV5-5; j_gene: TRBJ1-5; abundance: few; d_gene: TRBD1; CDR3nt: TGTGCCAGCAGCTTGGAGGGGGCACGGCCCCAGCATTTT; CDR3aa: CASSLEGARPQHF
v_gene: TRBV14; j_gene: TRBJ2-1; abundance: -; d_gene: -; CDR3nt: TGTGCCAGCAGCCGCGACTACTACAATGAGCAGTTCTTC; CDR3aa: CASSRDYYNEQFF
v_gene: TRBV7-2; j_gene: TRBJ2-2; abundance: many; d_gene: TRBD2; CDR3nt: TGTGCCAGCAGCTTACCTAGGACTAGCGGGACGGCCGGGGAGCTGTTTTTT; CDR3aa: CASSLPRTSGTAGELFF
v_gene: TRBV28; j_gene: TRBJ1-2; abundance: many; d_gene: TRBD1; CDR3nt: TGTGCCAGCAGTTCGGACAGGGGGCACGTCTATGGCTACACCTTC; CDR3aa: CASSSDRGHVYGYTF
v_gene: TRBV28; j_gene: TRBJ2-7; abundance: many; d_gene: -; CDR3nt: TGTGCCAGCAGTTTAAAAGAGCAGTACTTC; CDR3aa: CASSLKEQYF